Each of the 16 T cell receptor beta chains below was sequenced from the same sample in a study of esophageal squamous cell carcinoma under preoperative chemotherapy. This sample's time point: after preoperative PTX-NDP chemotherapy. MiXCR was run by TCRdb on the PCR reads, yielding one entry per CDR3 protein. The sample has approximately 20,000 distinct CDR3 sequences, about half seen once; the top ten hold 25% to 35%. Specimen collection occurred from a patient given preoperative chemotherapy. The receptors derive from a human donor with esophageal squamous cell carcinoma. The donor label of this sample is uncertain.

Concerning this clonotype itself: This may stem from a read error, because a much larger clone lies one nucleotide away. V is TRBV7-2 and J is TRBJ2-1; maybe TRBD1 (5 bases). The CDR3 consists of 14 residues. The V gene lost 6 bases and the J gene lost 13 bases, with 22 bases spanning the gap. CDR1 is SGHTA and CDR2 is FQGNSA in the germline V gene. The CDR3 protein is CASSGQGSQETQFF. For the CDR3, the DNA is TGTGCCAGCAGTGGACAAGGGTCACAAGAGACCCAGTTCTTC.

The V and J genes are TRBV11-3 and TRBJ2-5; the D gene is possibly TRBD2 (6 bases). The better agreement between TRBJ2-1 and the DNA end casts doubt on the J call. This CDR3 contains 15 residues. CDR1 and CDR2 (germline): SGHNT, YENEEA. The CDR3 reads CASSLSGTPYNEQFF. In DNA, the CDR3 is TGTGCCAGCAGCTTATCAGGGACTCCCTACAATGAGCAGTTCTTC.

This clonotype was seen more than once but under ten times. The V and J genes are TRBV6-1 and TRBJ2-1; D possibly corresponds to TRBD1 (5 bases). The J call may be in error: the DNA end matches TRBJ2-7 better. This CDR3 has 13 amino acids. Germline CDR1 reads MNHNS; CDR2 reads SASEGT. CDR3 loop: CASGSGPHNEQYF. CDR3 DNA sequence: TGTGCCAGCGGATCAGGGCCACACAATGAGCAGTACTTC.

This clonotype was seen more than once but under ten times. This rearrangement joins TRBV10-1 to TRBJ1-1; unclear D gene. Germline-derived CDR1 and CDR2 are WNHNN and SYGVQD (reference sequence). V dropped 6 bases and J dropped 8 bases, with 16 bases sitting between them. The CDR3 totals 13 residues. The CDR3 loop reads CASSSEEGAEAFF. In DNA, the CDR3 is TGCGCCAGCAGCAGTGAGGAGGGAGCGGAAGCTTTCTTT.

This clonotype was seen only a few times. The chain carries TRBV7-2 and TRBJ2-7; D ambiguous. The CDR3 is made up of 14 amino acids. Germline V gives CDR1 SGHTA, CDR2 FQGNSA. With 1 base removed from V and 1 base from J, the gap between germline ends came to 8 bases. The CDR3 coding sequence is TGTGCCAGCAGCTTAGTGCCCGCTTCCTACGAGCAGTACTTC. This translates into CASSLVPASYEQYF.

This rearrangement joins TRBV12-3 or TRBV12-4 to TRBJ2-1, with unresolved D. Trimming took 3 bases from V and 4 from J, leaving 13 bases between them. This CDR3 is 15 amino acids long. This CDR3 reads CASSLAGALYNEQFF. CDR3 coding DNA: TGTGCCAGCAGTTTGGCAGGAGCTTTGTACAATGAGCAGTTCTTC.

The chain employs TRBV11-3 and TRBJ2-1; 13 positions agree with TRBD2. Germline V CDR1 and CDR2: SGHNT, YENEEA. CDR3 length equals 16 residues. V gave up 5 bases and J gave up 4 bases; unmatched junction bases: 5. The CDR3 sequence is CASSATSGGAYNEQFF. DNA for the CDR3: TGTGCCAGCAGCGCTACTAGCGGGGGGGCTTACAATGAGCAGTTCTTC.

This clonotype came up many times. The V and J genes are TRBV7-2 and TRBJ2-1; tentatively, D is TRBD1 (5 bases). CDR1 is SGHTA and CDR2 is FQGNSA in the germline V gene. V dropped 2 bases and J dropped 10 bases, with 21 bases sitting between them. This CDR3 region has 16 residues. The CDR3 DNA sequence: TGTGCCAGCAGCTTATTCCCAGGGATTGAATCCTACGAGCAGTTCTTC. Protein: CASSLFPGIESYEQFF.

The rearrangement links TRBV7-8 to TRBJ2-5; D ambiguous. The end of the DNA fits TRBJ2-3 better, so the J call may be wrong. The CDR3 contains 14 residues. Germline assignment: CDR1 SGHVS and CDR2 FQNEAQ. CDR3 nucleotide sequence: TGTGCCAGCAGCTCTTGCAGTGACCCAGAGACCCAGTATTTT. Translated, it gives CASSSCSDPETQYF.

V usage is TRBV19 and J usage is TRBJ2-1; perhaps D is TRBD1 or TRBD2 (5 bases each). The J call is in doubt because the DNA end fits TRBJ2-7 better. The CDR3 spans 14 residues. Germline V gives CDR1 LNHDA, CDR2 SQIVND (reference sequence). CDR3 region: CASSMGWGPNEQYF. CDR3 DNA sequence: TGTGCCAGTAGTATGGGATGGGGACCCAATGAGCAGTACTTC.

Many counts were recorded for this clonotype. The junction differs from germline at one of its ends, possibly a read error. This sequence joins TRBV6-1 and TRBJ2-1; 7 positions agree with TRBD2. Germline loops: CDR1 MNHNS, CDR2 SASEGT. CDR3 length: 14 amino acids. CDR3 nucleotides: TGTGCCAGCAGTGACCCGGTCAAGCAGGCAGGGAGGGTCTTC. Amino acid sequence: CASSDPVKQAGRVF.

A remark on this clonotype: Just one base apart from a much larger clone, this may be a read error. The chain recombines TRBV10-2 with TRBJ2-1, with 7 positions matching TRBD2. The CDR3 is 14 residues long. The junction had 9 bases not matched to a gene; V was cut back by 10 bases and J by 3 bases. In germline, CDR1 is WSHSY, CDR2 SAAADI. The CDR3 is CAIGTIGSYNEQFF. In DNA form, the CDR3 reads TGCGCCATCGGGACTATCGGGAGCTACAATGAGCAGTTCTTC.

This sequence joins TRBV7-7 and TRBJ2-1, with TRBD2 as a possible D gene (5 bases). With the DNA end fitting TRBJ2-5 better, the J assignment may be wrong. Germline CDR1 reads SSHAT; CDR2 reads FNYEAQ (reference sequence). The CDR3 extends over 14 amino acids. This CDR3 reads CASSLDVEVGTQYF. The CDR3 DNA sequence: TGTGCCAGCAGCTTAGATGTGGAGGTGGGGACCCAGTACTTC.

In the case of this clonotype: One junction end disagrees with the germline gene, perhaps due to a read error. The chain links TRBV7-3 to TRBJ2-3, with D possibly TRBD2 on 6 matching bases. In germline, CDR1 is SGHTA, CDR2 FQGTGA. The CDR3 consists of 15 residues. The CDR3 bases are TGTGCCAGGGGCGCTGGTGGCGGGGAGATAGATACCCAGTATTTT. Encoded protein: CARGAGGGEIDTQYF. Full variable domain (rest looked up from reference TRBV7-3 and TRBJ2-3): GAGVSQTPSNKVTEKGKYVELRCDPISGHTALYWYRQSLGQGPEFLIYFQGTGAADDSGLPNDRFFAVRPEGSVSTLKIQRTERGDSAVYLCARGAGGGEIDTQYFGPGTRLTVL.

This clonotype was observed once. The V gene is TRBV7-3, the J gene TRBJ2-3, with D unclear. Germline lookup yields CDR1 SGHTA and CDR2 FQGTGA. The length of the CDR3 is 14 residues. CDR3 bases: TGTGCGAGCCGCCTCCCCGGTGACCAATCGACCCAGTATTTT. Translated, it gives CASRLPGDQSTQYF.

This clonotype was observed at least ten times. The genes are TRBV6-1 and TRBJ1-5, with D possibly matching TRBD1 (6 bases). The CDR3 consists of 14 residues. Germline V lookup: CDR1 MNHNS, CDR2 SASEGT. V gave up 4 bases and J gave up 16 bases, with 23 bases separating them. The DNA of the CDR3 is TGTGCCAGCAGTGGCACCCTAACAGGGACCGTGATACATTTT. Translating it yields CASSGTLTGTVIHF.